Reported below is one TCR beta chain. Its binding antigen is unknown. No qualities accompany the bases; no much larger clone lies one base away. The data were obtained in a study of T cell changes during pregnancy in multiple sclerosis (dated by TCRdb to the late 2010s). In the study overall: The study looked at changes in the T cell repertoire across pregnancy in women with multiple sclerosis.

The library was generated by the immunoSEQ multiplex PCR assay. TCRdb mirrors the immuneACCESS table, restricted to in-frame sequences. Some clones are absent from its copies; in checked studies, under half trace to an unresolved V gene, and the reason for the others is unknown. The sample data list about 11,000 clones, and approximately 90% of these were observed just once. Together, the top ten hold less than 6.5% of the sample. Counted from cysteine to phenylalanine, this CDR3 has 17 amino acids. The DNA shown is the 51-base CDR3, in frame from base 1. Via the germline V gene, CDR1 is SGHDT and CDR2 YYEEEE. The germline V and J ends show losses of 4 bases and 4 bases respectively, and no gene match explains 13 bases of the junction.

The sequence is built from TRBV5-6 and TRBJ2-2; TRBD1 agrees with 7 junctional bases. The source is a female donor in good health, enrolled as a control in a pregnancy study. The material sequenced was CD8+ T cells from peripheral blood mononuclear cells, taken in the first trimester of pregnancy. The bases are TGTGCCAGCAGCCTGATGATGACAGGGCCCCGCACCGGGGAGCTGTTTTTT. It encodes CASSLMMTGPRTGELFF.